This T cell receptor (beta chain) was sequenced during a study of blood T cell repertoires in COVID-19. Study-level information: From the United States, Italy and Spain came samples of acute and convalescent COVID-19. T cells, B-cell-depleted T cells, or PBMCs supplied cDNA or gDNA.

Repertoires were generated with immunoSEQ multiplex PCR, while TCRdb's copy carries only in-frame clones and drops some. This sample yields more than 95,000 clones, of which about 74% are seen a single time; 5% to 7.5% belongs to the top ten. The ends lost 5 bases at V and 0 bases at J; junction bases unmatched: 7. This CDR3 spans 16 amino acids. Per the germline V gene, CDR1 is SGHTA and CDR2 is FQGTGA. The chain links TRBV7-3 to TRBJ2-1; 7 bases line up with TRBD1. The origin of this receptor is a man between 65 and 85 years old with acute or convalescent COVID-19. The sample taken for sequencing was peripheral blood. CDR3 region: CASSHSGTASYNEQFF. For the CDR3, the DNA is TGTGCCAGCAGCCATTCCGGGACAGCCTCCTACAATGAGCAGTTCTTC.